The TCR beta chain described here comes from a study of T cells after yellow fever vaccination. Study overall: Those fractions that held only low numbers of cells were prepared using the SMART-Seq v4 Ultra Low Input RNA kit.

Worth noting for this clonotype: Antigen: not known.

Study-wide results and caveats: Weaker overall, the secondary response nonetheless peaked faster (day 5 versus 15). Boosting was followed by the reappearance of most primary-vaccination clones (96% CD4, about 88% CD8).

The TCR cDNA carried a universal primer site and UMIs from 5'RACE template switching. TCRdb passed the 5' RACE reads through MiXCR, listing each CDR3 protein once. Of roughly 120,000 distinct CDR3 sequences listed, under 8% are singletons. The source was CD4+ T cells sorted from PBMCs, collected around 10 days after the first yellow fever vaccination. The clonotype originates from a man between 18 and 29 years old who received the YFV17D yellow fever vaccine.

The CDR3 protein is CASSLLAGGRQDTQYF. The DNA for the CDR3 is TGCGCCAGCAGCTTGTTAGCGGGGGGGCGTCAAGATACGCAGTATTTT. This chain joins TRBV5-1 and TRBJ2-3; 11 bases map to TRBD2. The germline CDR1 and CDR2 sequences are SGHRS and YFSETQ. CDR3 length equals 16 residues. Germline trimming cut 1 base from V and 5 bases from J; bases unmatched to any gene: 6.